Shown below are 18 T cell receptor beta chains from a single sample sequenced in a study of OX40 agonist ivuxolimab in advanced cancers. This table comes from immunoSEQ multiplex PCR, and its TCRdb copy is limited to in-frame clones, with some not included. In the table there are 80,000 to 95,000 clones, around 90% of which are singletons. The sample consisted of CD4+ or CD8+ T cells sorted from blood, taken in a trial of the OX40 agonist ivuxolimab. All receptors derive from an adult with an advanced solid tumor such as melanoma, head and neck, liver or kidney cancer.

This sequence joins TRBV6-6 and TRBJ2-7; D is ambiguous. The CDR3 sequence is 12 residues long. Germline V gene lookup returns CDR1 MNHNY and CDR2 SVGAGI (reference sequence). The V and J ends lost 8 bases and 2 bases respectively, with 10 bases between them. CDR3 in DNA: TGTGCCAGCTCGGCGGATACCTACGAGCAGTACTTC. Amino acids: CASSADTYEQYF.

This clone was picked up one time. This rearrangement joins TRBV9 to TRBJ2-1; no definite D call. This CDR3 is 13 amino acids long. Trimming removed 2 bases from V and 5 bases from J, with 8 bases in between. CDR1 and CDR2 (germline): SGDLS, YYNGEE. CDR3 nucleotides: TGTGCCAGCAGCGTTCACAGAAACAATGAGCAGTTCTTC. This gives the protein CASSVHRNNEQFF.

This clone was seen only a few times. The chain carries TRBV28 and TRBJ1-1; no clear D. The CDR3 is made up of 13 amino acids. Germline values: CDR1 MDHEN, CDR2 SYDVKM. V lost 1 base and J 9 bases, leaving 12 bases between the germline ends. Written as DNA, the CDR3 is TGTGCCAGCAGTTTATTAAACGGTGGGAAAGCTTTCTTT. Its translation is CASSLLNGGKAFF.

This chain links TRBV7-2 with TRBJ2-2; 7 bases match TRBD2. CDR3 length: 17 amino acids. Germline V gene sequence: CDR1 SGHTA, CDR2 FQGNSA. V lost 5 bases and J lost 7; bases outside the gene matches: 16. The CDR3 bases are TGTGCCAGCAGCCGCTCCGGGGGGAGGAATGATGACGGGGAGCTGTTTTTT. This sequence encodes CASSRSGGRNDDGELFF.

The chain is built from TRBV4-3 and TRBJ2-1; D may be TRBD2 (6 bases). The CDR3 is 15 residues long. Trimming stripped 1 base from V and 2 bases from J, with 9 bases between. Per germline, CDR1 LGHNA and CDR2 YSLEER. CDR3 nucleotides: TGCGCCAGCAGCCAAGCAGGCGGGACCTACAATGAGCAGTTCTTC. This sequence encodes CASSQAGGTYNEQFF.

The rearrangement uses TRBV30 and TRBJ1-4, with TRBD1 as a possible D gene (5 bases). The germline CDR1 and CDR2 sequences are GTSNPN and SVGIG (reference sequence). V was trimmed by 6 bases and J by 1 base, leaving 9 bases between them. There are 13 residues in the CDR3. The CDR3 DNA sequence: TGTGCCTGCCCTGGGGGAACTAATGAAAAACTGTTTTTT. Translation: CACPGGTNEKLFF.

This sequence joins TRBV6-6 and TRBJ2-7; 11 bases are a match to TRBD2. This CDR3 has 14 residues. CDR1 is MNHNY and CDR2 is SVGAGI in the germline V gene (reference sequence). Trimming took 6 bases from V and 0 from J; bases not matched to a gene: 1. CDR3 DNA sequence: TGTGCCAGCAGGGGACTAGCGGACTCCTACGAGCAGTACTTC. Protein: CASRGLADSYEQYF.

The gene calls are TRBV14 and TRBJ2-3; TRBD2 aligns across 13 bases. The CDR3 extends over 15 amino acids. Unmatched junction bases numbered 1, after V lost 4 bases and J lost 3 bases. The germline V gene has CDR1 SGHDN and CDR2 FVKESK. The CDR3, as DNA: TGTGCCAGCAGCCGGGGACTAGCGGGGACAGATACGCAGTATTTT. Amino acids: CASSRGLAGTDTQYF. The full variable domain, its missing parts supplied by reference TRBV14 and TRBJ2-3, is EAGVTQFPSHSVIEKGQTVTLRCDPISGHDNLYWYRRVMGKEIKFLLHFVKESKQDESGMPNNRFLAERTGGTYSTLKVQPAELEDSGVYFCASSRGLAGTDTQYFGPGTRLTVL.

The chain carries TRBV6-5 and TRBJ2-5, with 7 bases matching TRBD1. The CDR3 loop spans 15 amino acids. The V gene end was trimmed by 5 bases and the J gene end by 9 bases; junction bases not matched to a gene: 15. Germline V gene sequence: CDR1 MNHEY, CDR2 SVGAGI. The CDR3 is CASSAPSGTAVAQYF. For the CDR3, the DNA is TGTGCCAGCAGTGCACCCTCCGGGACAGCCGTGGCCCAGTACTTC.

CDR3 sequence (DNA): TGTGCCACCAGCAGACGACTAGCGGGGAGCACAGATACGCAGTATTTT. Its protein is CATSRRLAGSTDTQYF. The chain links TRBV15 to TRBJ2-3, with 11 bases fitting TRBD2. The germline CDR1 and CDR2 sequences are LNHNV and YYDKDF (reference sequence). V lost 2 bases to trimming and J lost 0 bases; unmatched junction nucleotides: 1. The CDR3 has 16 amino acids.

V gene TRBV28 combines with J gene TRBJ2-5; D remains ambiguous. The CDR3 runs to 15 residues. V gave up 4 bases and J gave up 0 bases, with 12 bases separating them. Germline loops: CDR1 MDHEN, CDR2 SYDVKM. CDR3 region: CASSSADGHQETQYF. As DNA, the CDR3 is TGTGCCAGCAGTTCCGCCGACGGACACCAAGAGACCCAGTACTTC.

The V and J genes are TRBV11-2 and TRBJ2-5; possibly TRBD2 for D (6 bases). CDR3 length: 16 residues. V lost 6 bases and J lost 2, with 19 bases in between. The germline V gene has CDR1 SGHAT and CDR2 FQNNGV. This CDR3 reads CASSPRALAEQETQYF. The CDR3 DNA is TGTGCCAGCAGTCCTAGGGCCTTAGCGGAGCAAGAGACCCAGTACTTC.

The V call is TRBV7-2, the J call TRBJ2-2; D remains ambiguous. V was clipped by 1 base and J by 7 bases, with 1 base between them. The CDR3 loop spans 11 amino acids. Germline V gene lookup returns CDR1 SGHTA and CDR2 FQGNSA. CDR3 bases: TGTGCCAGCAGCTTAGTCGGGGAGCTGTTTTTT. It translates to CASSLVGELFF.

CDR3 amino acids: CASSGQGLGNEQFF. CDR3 in DNA: TGTGCCAGCAGCGGTCAGGGGCTCGGGAATGAGCAGTTCTTC. The chain links TRBV9 to TRBJ2-1; D is possibly TRBD1 (6 bases). V was clipped by 3 bases and J by 7 bases, with 14 bases between them. The CDR3 has 14 amino acids. CDR1 is SGDLS and CDR2 is YYNGEE in the germline V gene.

The rearrangement uses TRBV11-2 and TRBJ1-1; perhaps TRBD1 as D (6 bases). The V and J ends lost 3 bases and 0 bases respectively, with 11 bases between them. The CDR3 sequence is 15 residues long. Germline V lookup: CDR1 SGHAT, CDR2 FQNNGV. The CDR3 reads CASSLAGQLNTEAFF. The CDR3, as DNA: TGTGCCAGCAGCTTGGCGGGACAATTGAACACTGAAGCTTTCTTT.

The table lists this clone with a count of one. The V and J genes are TRBV7-6 and TRBJ1-3; D gene unclear. This CDR3 comprises 16 residues. Germline V gene lookup returns CDR1 SGHVS and CDR2 FNYEAQ. V was trimmed by 5 bases and J by 0 bases, leaving 14 bases between them. The CDR3 sequence is CASSPDPVYSGNTIYF. CDR3 DNA sequence: TGTGCCAGCAGCCCCGACCCAGTCTACTCTGGAAACACCATATATTTT.

V usage is TRBV19 and J usage is TRBJ1-5; TRBD1 matches 8 bases. CDR3 length equals 13 residues. Per the germline V gene, CDR1 is LNHDA and CDR2 is SQIVND (reference sequence). V gave up 6 bases and J gave up 7 bases; unmatched junction bases: 5. The CDR3 DNA reads as TGTGCCAGTAGGGACAGGGCACAACAGCCCCAGCATTTT. It translates to CASRDRAQQPQHF.

The V call is TRBV18, the J call TRBJ1-5; D remains ambiguous. The CDR3 is 15 amino acids. The V gene's germline CDR1 is KGHSH and CDR2 LQKENI. V was clipped by 1 base and J by 2 bases, with 9 bases between them. DNA for the CDR3: TGTGCCAGCTCACCACAGGGTAGGGGCAATCAGCCCCAGCATTTT. Its protein is CASSPQGRGNQPQHF.